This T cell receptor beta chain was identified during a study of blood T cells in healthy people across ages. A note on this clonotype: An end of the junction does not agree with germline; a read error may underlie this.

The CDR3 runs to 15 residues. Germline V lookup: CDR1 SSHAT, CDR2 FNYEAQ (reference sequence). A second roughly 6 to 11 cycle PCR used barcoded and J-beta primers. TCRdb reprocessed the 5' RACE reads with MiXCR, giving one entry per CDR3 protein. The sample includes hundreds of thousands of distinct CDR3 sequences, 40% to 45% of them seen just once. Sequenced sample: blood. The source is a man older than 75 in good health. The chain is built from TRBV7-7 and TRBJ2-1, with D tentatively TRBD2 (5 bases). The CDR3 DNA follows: TGTGCTAGCAGCTTAAGAGGAAGTTCGGAGGATGAGCAGTTCTTC. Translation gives CASSLRGSSEDEQFF.